The 12 T cell receptor beta chains in this list originate from one sample, sequenced in a study of cytomegalovirus exposure and HLA in healthy donors. Both 60 Vbeta primers and 13 Jbeta primers went into the PCR. TCRdb keeps only in-frame clones here, not all; method: immunoSEQ multiplex PCR. The sample yields tens of thousands of clones, about 66% seen once. The sample was PBMCs. These receptors were obtained from a woman between 45 and 65 years old in good health and CMV-seropositive.

J is TRBJ1-5 and V is TRBV6-5; D is uncertain. Trimming stripped 5 bases from V and 5 bases from J, with 13 bases between. Germline CDR1 reads MNHEY; CDR2 reads SVGAGI. CDR3 length: 14 amino acids. The CDR3, as DNA: TGTGCCAGCAGTAACCTCCCGGGATATCAGCCCCAGCATTTT. This sequence encodes CASSNLPGYQPQHF.

This clone has a handful of counts. J is TRBJ2-7 and V is TRBV28, with 8 bases identical to TRBD1. Germline V gene sequence: CDR1 MDHEN, CDR2 SYDVKM. The CDR3 spans 14 residues. J lost 4 bases, V lost 7 bases, and 9 bases had no gene match. The DNA for the CDR3 is TGTGCCAGCAATCTCTACAGGGGGGCTTACGAGCAGTACTTC. The encoded protein is CASNLYRGAYEQYF.

V and J are TRBV30 and TRBJ1-2; TRBD1 matches 10 bases. CDR3 length: 16 amino acids. The V and J ends lost 1 base and 4 bases, in that order; junction bases with no gene match: 9. CDR1 GTSNPN and CDR2 SVGIG come from the germline V gene (reference sequence). The DNA of the CDR3 is TGTGCCTGGAGTGCTAAGGGACAGGGGTTTATCTATGGCTACACCTTC. Protein: CAWSAKGQGFIYGYTF. Full variable domain (remainder filled in from reference TRBV30 and TRBJ1-2): SQTIHQWPATLVQPVGSPLSLECTVEGTSNPNLYWYRQAAGRGLQLLFYSVGIGQISSEVPQNLSASRPQDRQFILSSKKLLLSDSGFYLCAWSAKGQGFIYGYTFGSGTRLTVV.

The chain recombines TRBV6-5 with TRBJ1-4, with D possibly matching TRBD1 (6 bases). With 6 bases removed from V and 8 bases from J, the gap between germline ends came to 19 bases. CDR3 length: 15 residues. Germline assignment: CDR1 MNHEY and CDR2 SVGAGI. CDR3 DNA sequence: TGTGCCAGCAGACCCACCGGGACACCTTCGGAAAAACTGTTTTTT. As protein: CASRPTGTPSEKLFF.

This sequence joins TRBV13 and TRBJ1-1; 8 bases agree with TRBD1. The CDR3 has 14 amino acids. The V and J ends lost 5 bases and 3 bases, in that order; junction bases with no gene match: 5. Germline-derived CDR1 and CDR2 are PRHDT and FYEKMQ (reference sequence). CDR3 protein: CASSRTGRDTEAFF. The CDR3 DNA is TGTGCCAGCAGCCGGACAGGGAGGGACACTGAAGCTTTCTTT.

This clone was observed a few times. The chain couples TRBV6-5 to TRBJ2-7, with D perhaps TRBD1 (6 bases). This CDR3 is 13 amino acids long. The germline V and J ends were trimmed by 6 bases and 2 bases, with 11 bases remaining between them. From germline, CDR1 is MNHEY and CDR2 SVGAGI. The CDR3 DNA sequence: TGTGCCAGCAGCCTAGGACAGACCTACGAGCAGTACTTC. Protein: CASSLGQTYEQYF.

The gene calls are TRBV6-5 and TRBJ2-6; a weak D match, TRBD2 (5 bases). Germline CDR1 MNHEY, CDR2 SVGAGI. This CDR3 comprises 14 residues. The V gene lost 6 bases and the J gene lost 2 bases, with 8 bases spanning the gap. The CDR3 loop is CASRARAGANVLTF. In nucleotides, the CDR3 is TGTGCCAGCAGAGCGAGGGCTGGGGCCAACGTCCTGACTTTC.

V is TRBV5-1 and J is TRBJ2-5; 7 bases are a match to TRBD1. The CDR3 loop spans 14 amino acids. V gave up 1 base and J gave up 1 base; unmatched junction bases: 1. Germline CDR1 SGHRS, CDR2 YFSETQ. CDR3: CASSLRQGQETQYF. The CDR3 DNA reads TGCGCCAGCAGCTTGAGACAGGGCCAAGAGACCCAGTACTTC.

This clone has more than one count but fewer than ten. CDR3 region: CASSMSDRDYGYTF. CDR3 nucleotide sequence: TGTGCCAGTAGTATGTCGGACAGGGACTATGGCTACACCTTC. The rearrangement joins TRBV19 to TRBJ1-2, with TRBD1 identical over 8 bases. The CDR3 sequence is 14 residues long. V lost 3 bases, J lost 3 bases, and 3 bases stayed unmatched. From germline, CDR1 is LNHDA and CDR2 SQIVND (reference sequence).

The count of this clone is one. The gene calls are TRBV5-1 and TRBJ1-4; 7 positions match TRBD1. Germline V gives CDR1 SGHRS, CDR2 YFSETQ. J was trimmed by 7 bases and V by 4 bases; bases with no gene match: 7. CDR3 length equals 14 residues. CDR3 DNA sequence: TGCGCCAGCAGCCGGGACAGACTTTCTGAAAAACTGTTTTTT. Its protein product is CASSRDRLSEKLFF.

The rearrangement uses TRBV30 and TRBJ2-7; TRBD1 aligns across 8 bases. CDR1 and CDR2 from the germline V gene are GTSNPN and SVGIG (reference sequence). V lost 3 bases, J lost 11 bases, and 15 bases stayed unmatched. There are 14 residues in the CDR3. The CDR3 sequence: CAWRVTGAGRLEYF. CDR3 nucleotides: TGTGCCTGGAGGGTGACAGGGGCGGGGAGACTTGAGTACTTC.

The CDR3 DNA reads as TGCGCCAGCAGCCAAGATCCCGGTGGAGTAGTTAATCAGCCCCAGCATTTT. Protein: CASSQDPGGVVNQPQHF. This chain connects TRBV4-1 to TRBJ1-5, with D unresolved. The CDR3 is 17 amino acids. Per the germline V gene, CDR1 is MGHRA and CDR2 is YSYEKL. V lost 0 bases and J 4 bases, leaving 16 bases between the germline ends.